The 28 T cell receptor beta chains in this list originate from one sample, sequenced in a study of blood T cell repertoires in COVID-19. Measured with immunoSEQ multiplex PCR; TCRdb has only the in-frame clones, and not every one. The top ten clones hold over 8.5% of a sample with approximately 150,000 clones, about 87% of them seen once. The sample comprised peripheral blood. Receptors originate from a woman aged 45-65 years with active or convalescent COVID-19.

V and J are TRBV28 and TRBJ2-7, with 8 bases identical to TRBD2. The CDR3 runs 16 residues. Germline V gene data show CDR1 as MDHEN and CDR2 as SYDVKM. Losses at the gene ends were 5 bases for V and 0 bases for J; bases not matched to a gene: 9. CDR3 loop: CASSRSSGPSSYEQYF. DNA for the CDR3: TGTGCCAGCAGTCGTTCTAGCGGGCCTAGCTCCTACGAGCAGTACTTC. The entire variable domain, with the rest obtained from reference TRBV28 and TRBJ2-7, is as follows: DVKVTQSSRYLVKRTGEKVFLECVQDMDHENMFWYRQDPGLGLRLIYFSYDVKMKEKGDIPEGYSVSREKKERFSLILESASTNQTSMYLCASSRSSGPSSYEQYFGPGTRLTVT.

V gene TRBV5-1 combines with J gene TRBJ2-7; D is possibly TRBD2 (6 bases). Per germline, CDR1 SGHRS and CDR2 YFSETQ. The CDR3 totals 15 residues. V was pared by 9 bases and J by 0 bases, with 19 bases between. The CDR3: CATRLGEAASYEQYF. CDR3 nucleotides: TGCGCCACCCGGCTAGGGGAGGCTGCCTCCTACGAGCAGTACTTC.

V usage is TRBV7-9 and J usage is TRBJ1-2; D remains ambiguous. Trimming cost V 0 bases and J 7 bases, with 21 bases left between them. The V gene's germline CDR1 is SEHNR and CDR2 FQNEAQ (reference sequence). The CDR3 is 17 amino acids. The CDR3 sequence is CASSLAVRIFFDGGYTF. The CDR3 DNA reads TGTGCCAGCAGCTTAGCGGTCAGGATCTTTTTTGATGGTGGCTACACCTTC.

This clone was recorded once. This chain links TRBV28 with TRBJ2-1; 8 bases align to TRBD2. The germline V gene has CDR1 MDHEN and CDR2 SYDVKM. CDR3 size: 16 residues. Trimming removed 1 base from V and 4 bases from J; junction bases left unmatched: 6. CDR3 in DNA: TGTGCCAGCAGTTTATTGGGCCAGCGGGGGTACAATGAGCAGTTCTTC. Its protein product is CASSLLGQRGYNEQFF.

The V gene is TRBV6-6, the J gene TRBJ1-1; D is ambiguous. Trimming stripped 2 bases from V and 1 base from J, with 11 bases between. From germline, CDR1 is MNHNY and CDR2 SVGAGI (reference sequence). The CDR3 consists of 15 residues. The CDR3 nucleotides read TGTGCCAGCAGTTACCAGGCGCGACAGAACACTGAAGCTTTCTTT. Translated, it gives CASSYQARQNTEAFF.

This sequence joins TRBV28 and TRBJ2-7; 7 bases line up with TRBD1. The CDR3 loop spans 18 amino acids. Germline loops: CDR1 MDHEN, CDR2 SYDVKM. J was trimmed by 0 bases and V by 2 bases; bases with no gene match: 13. CDR3: CASSLGRPDRAYSYEQYF. The CDR3 coding sequence is TGTGCCAGCAGTTTAGGCCGACCCGACAGGGCCTACTCCTACGAGCAGTACTTC.

This chain uses TRBV6-4 with TRBJ2-1; TRBD1 might be the D (6 bases). Trimming took 6 bases from V and 2 from J, leaving 14 bases between them. Germline CDR1 and CDR2: MRHNA and SNTAGT. The CDR3 length is 15 residues. The DNA for the CDR3 is TGTGCCAGCAGCCTAACAGGGTTTCCCTACAATGAGCAGTTCTTC. Translating gives CASSLTGFPYNEQFF.

This chain links TRBV2 with TRBJ1-6; 7 nucleotides align to TRBD1. The CDR3 runs to 17 residues. V shed 5 bases and J 0 bases; nucleotides not matched to a gene: 7. Per germline, CDR1 SNHLY and CDR2 FYNNEI. The CDR3: CASSQGVSSSYNSPLHF. CDR3 in DNA: TGTGCCAGCAGTCAGGGGGTTTCGAGCTCCTATAATTCACCCCTCCACTTT.

This chain joins TRBV6-5 and TRBJ1-2, with a possible D match to TRBD1 (6 bases). The germline V gene encodes CDR1 MNHEY and CDR2 SVGAGI. The CDR3 extends over 13 amino acids. V was clipped by 7 bases and J by 6 bases, with 15 bases between them. The CDR3 coding sequence is TGTGCCAGCACACCGACAGGTAATGATGGCTACACCTTC. Translated: CASTPTGNDGYTF.

The J gene is TRBJ2-2, the V gene TRBV2; no definite D call. Germline V CDR1 and CDR2: SNHLY, FYNNEI. Trimming pared 2 bases from V and 13 bases from J, leaving 11 bases between. The CDR3 is made up of 12 amino acids. CDR3 DNA sequence: TGTGCCAGCAGTGAATCCTCTCCAGGGCTGTTTTTT. It is translated as CASSESSPGLFF.

J is TRBJ2-1 and V is TRBV11-2; TRBD2 matches 7 bases. V dropped 3 bases and J dropped 12; count of bases not matched to a gene: 5. This CDR3 has 12 residues. The germline gives CDR1 SGHAT, CDR2 FQNNGV. CDR3 amino acids: CASSFEWGGQFF. The CDR3 region has the DNA TGTGCCAGCAGCTTCGAATGGGGGGGGCAGTTCTTC.

The J gene is TRBJ1-2, the V gene TRBV19; TRBD1 agrees at 8 bases. The junction had 7 bases not matched to a gene; V was cut back by 9 bases and J by 7 bases. The CDR3 spans 12 residues. The V gene's germline CDR1 is LNHDA and CDR2 SQIVND (reference sequence). The CDR3 DNA reads as TGTGCCAGCCGGACAGGGAGTCTTGGCTACACCTTC. Its translation: CASRTGSLGYTF.

In the case of this clone: This CDR3 is also generated by other DNA sequences in the sample. The chain uses TRBV18 and TRBJ2-2; D is ambiguous. Germline V gene sequence: CDR1 KGHSH, CDR2 LQKENI. Deletions cut 2 bases from V and 1 base from J, with 5 bases between. This CDR3 comprises 14 residues. CDR3 coding DNA: TGTGCCAGCTCACCAAGAGGGAACACCGGGGAGCTGTTTTTT. Its protein product is CASSPRGNTGELFF.

V and J are TRBV4-3 and TRBJ2-7, with TRBD2 identical over 9 bases. V lost 1 base and J lost 4; bases outside the gene matches: 5. The V gene's germline CDR1 is LGHNA and CDR2 YSLEER. This CDR3 has 15 amino acids. The chain's CDR3 is CASSQGGSGGYEQYF. CDR3 bases: TGCGCCAGCAGCCAAGGTGGCAGCGGGGGGTACGAGCAGTACTTC.

The chain uses TRBV4-2 and TRBJ2-2, with TRBD1 identical over 12 bases. This CDR3 is built from 19 residues. CDR1 and CDR2 from the germline V gene are LGHNA and YNFKEQ. With 4 bases clipped from V and 0 bases from J, the junction kept 9 bases outside the gene matches. The CDR3 loop is CASSPLMGQGAPNTGELFF. In nucleotides, the CDR3 is TGTGCCAGCAGCCCACTAATGGGACAGGGGGCCCCGAACACCGGGGAGCTGTTTTTT.

V is TRBV5-1 and J is TRBJ2-7; TRBD2 aligns across 10 bases. CDR1 and CDR2 (germline): SGHRS, YFSETQ. The CDR3 totals 15 residues. The trim removed 0 bases at V and 6 bases at J, leaving 6 bases unmatched. CDR3 protein: CASSLDLGLASEQYF. CDR3 DNA: TGCGCCAGCAGCTTGGACTTGGGACTAGCGAGCGAGCAGTACTTC.

This sequence joins TRBV18 and TRBJ2-2; 13 bases fit TRBD2. V lost 1 base, J lost 0 bases, and 2 bases stayed unmatched. The CDR3 contains 18 residues. Germline CDR1 KGHSH, CDR2 LQKENI. The CDR3 DNA follows: TGTGCCAGCTCACCACGCACTAGCGGGGGGGCGAACACCGGGGAGCTGTTTTTT. Translating gives CASSPRTSGGANTGELFF.

As DNA, the CDR3 is TGTGCCAGCAGCCTCAAAGGGGCCGGAAACACCATATATTTT. Translated, it gives CASSLKGAGNTIYF. The chain uses TRBV3-1 (or the pseudogene TRBV3-2) and TRBJ1-3; a weak D match, TRBD1 (5 bases). Trimming removed 4 bases from V and 4 bases from J, with 11 bases in between. Germline CDR1 LGHDT, CDR2 YNNKEL (reference sequence). CDR3 length equals 14 residues.

The V and J genes are TRBV11-2 and TRBJ1-2; TRBD1 might be the D (6 bases). Trimming took off 4 bases at V and 3 bases at J, with 15 bases between the two ends. This CDR3 has 15 amino acids. CDR1 and CDR2 from the germline V gene are SGHAT and FQNNGV. CDR3 region: CASSSGVPHYYGYTF. For the CDR3, the DNA is TGTGCCAGCAGCTCAGGGGTCCCTCACTACTATGGCTACACCTTC.

The genes are TRBV5-1 and TRBJ2-1, with D possibly being TRBD2 (5 bases). Germline-derived CDR1 and CDR2 are SGHRS and YFSETQ. Trimming took 4 bases from V and 5 from J, leaving 13 bases between them. The CDR3 is 14 residues long. Written as DNA, the CDR3 is TGCGCCAGCAGCCTAGGACTGCGGGACAATGAGCAGTTCTTC. Protein: CASSLGLRDNEQFF.

The chain recombines TRBV3-1 (or the pseudogene TRBV3-2) with TRBJ2-5, with 11 bases that match TRBD1. The CDR3 sequence is 15 residues long. Per germline, CDR1 LGHDT and CDR2 YNNKEL (reference sequence). V dropped 1 base and J dropped 4; count of bases not matched to a gene: 2. CDR3 DNA sequence: TGTGCCAGCAGCCAAGGGACAGGGGGCGGAGAGACCCAGTACTTC. It translates to CASSQGTGGGETQYF.

V gene TRBV27 combines with J gene TRBJ2-7; TRBD2 matches at 8 bases. The V gene's germline CDR1 is MNHEY and CDR2 SMNVEV (reference sequence). V trimming: 0 bases; J trimming: 2 bases; junction bases outside the gene matches: 3. The CDR3 is made up of 15 amino acids. The CDR3 bases are TGTGCCAGCAGTTTATCGAGCGGGAGCCCCTACGAGCAGTACTTC. The encoded protein is CASSLSSGSPYEQYF.

The chain couples TRBV7-8 to TRBJ1-1, with a tentative D call TRBD1 (6 bases). Germline V gene lookup returns CDR1 SGHVS and CDR2 FQNEAQ. V was pared by 2 bases and J by 5 bases, with 21 bases between. The CDR3 is 17 residues long. The CDR3 DNA follows: TGTGCCAGCAGCTTAAATACGGAACAGGGAGTATGGACTGAAGCTTTCTTT. Its translation is CASSLNTEQGVWTEAFF.

The rearrangement joins TRBV6-5 to TRBJ2-7, with 7 positions matching TRBD2. With V trimmed by 8 bases and J by 3 bases, 10 bases remained unmatched. This CDR3 comprises 14 residues. Germline assignment: CDR1 MNHEY and CDR2 SVGAGI. The CDR3 sequence is CASGGRRDYYEQYF. CDR3 coding DNA: TGTGCCAGCGGGGGAAGGCGGGACTACTACGAGCAGTACTTC.

V gene TRBV7-2 combines with J gene TRBJ2-3; D unresolved. Trimming removed 1 base at V and 2 bases at J, with 10 bases between. Germline CDR1 is SGHTA and CDR2 is FQGNSA. The CDR3 length is 15 residues. DNA for the CDR3: TGTGCCAGCAGCTTAGAGAGCTGGTTCACAGATACGCAGTATTTT. Its protein is CASSLESWFTDTQYF.

This clone was picked up a small number of times. CDR3 protein: CASSLTPGAYEQYF. In DNA form, the CDR3 reads TGCGCCAGCAGCCTGACCCCAGGTGCCTACGAGCAGTACTTC. The rearrangement links TRBV4-1 to TRBJ2-7; D gene ambiguous. V was trimmed by 4 bases and J by 2 bases, leaving 12 bases between them. CDR1 and CDR2 from the germline V gene are MGHRA and YSYEKL. This CDR3 region has 14 residues.

This rearrangement joins TRBV7-2 to TRBJ1-3; weak D call: TRBD1 (6 bases). CDR1 SGHTA and CDR2 FQGNSA come from the germline V gene. The V gene lost 7 bases and the J gene lost 3 bases, with 13 bases spanning the gap. This CDR3 has 14 amino acids. The CDR3 DNA follows: TGTGCCAGCACCACAGGGCACAATGGAAACACCATATATTTT. Protein: CASTTGHNGNTIYF.

The chain carries TRBV7-2 and TRBJ2-1, with D uncertain. From germline, CDR1 is SGHTA and CDR2 FQGNSA. The V gene lost 5 bases and the J gene lost 2 bases, with 7 bases spanning the gap. The CDR3 length is 13 residues. This CDR3 reads CASSPSAYNEQFF. CDR3 nucleotide sequence: TGTGCCAGCAGCCCCAGTGCCTACAATGAGCAGTTCTTC.